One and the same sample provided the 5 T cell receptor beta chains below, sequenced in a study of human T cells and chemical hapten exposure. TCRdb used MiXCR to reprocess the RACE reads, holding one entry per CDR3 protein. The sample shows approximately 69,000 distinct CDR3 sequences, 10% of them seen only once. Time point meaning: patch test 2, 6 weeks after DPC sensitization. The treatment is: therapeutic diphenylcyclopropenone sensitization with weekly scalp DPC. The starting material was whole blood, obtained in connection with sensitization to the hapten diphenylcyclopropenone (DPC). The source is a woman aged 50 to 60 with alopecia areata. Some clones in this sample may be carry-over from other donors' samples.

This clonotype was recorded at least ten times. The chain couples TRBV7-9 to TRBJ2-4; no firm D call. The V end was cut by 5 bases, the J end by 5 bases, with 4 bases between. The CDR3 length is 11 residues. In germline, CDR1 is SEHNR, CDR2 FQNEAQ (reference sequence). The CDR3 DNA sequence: TGTGCCAGCAGCCCCGAAAACATTCAGTACTTC. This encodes CASSPENIQYF.

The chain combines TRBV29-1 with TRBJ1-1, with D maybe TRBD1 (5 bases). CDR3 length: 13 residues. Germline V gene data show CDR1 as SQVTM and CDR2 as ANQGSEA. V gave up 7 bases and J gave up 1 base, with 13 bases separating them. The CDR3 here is CSAREGPNTEAFF. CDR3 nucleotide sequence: TGCAGCGCTAGGGAGGGGCCGAACACTGAAGCTTTCTTT.

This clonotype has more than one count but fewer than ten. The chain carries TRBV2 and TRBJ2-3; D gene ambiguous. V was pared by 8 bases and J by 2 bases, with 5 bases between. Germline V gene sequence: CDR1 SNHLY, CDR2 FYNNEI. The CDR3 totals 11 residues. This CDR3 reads CASSYTDTQYF. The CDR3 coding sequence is TGTGCCAGCTCTTACACAGATACGCAGTATTTT.

CDR3 region: CASSPTPGQTYEQYF. CDR3 DNA sequence: TGTGCCAGCAGCCCTACTCCCGGACAGACCTACGAGCAGTACTTC. The J gene is TRBJ2-7, the V gene TRBV7-8, with TRBD1 as a possible D gene (6 bases). The CDR3 spans 15 residues. The germline CDR1 and CDR2 sequences are SGHVS and FQNEAQ. Trimming removed 5 bases from V and 2 bases from J, with 16 bases in between.

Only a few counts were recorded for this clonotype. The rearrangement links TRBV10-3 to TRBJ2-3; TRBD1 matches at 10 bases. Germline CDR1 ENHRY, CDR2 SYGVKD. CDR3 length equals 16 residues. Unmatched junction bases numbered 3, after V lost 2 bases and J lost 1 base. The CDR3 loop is CAISEPGTGGTDTQYF. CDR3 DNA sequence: TGTGCCATCAGTGAGCCTGGGACAGGGGGCACAGATACGCAGTATTTT.